The 14 T cell receptor beta chains given below trace back to one sample, sequenced in a study of blood T cell repertoires in COVID-19 (dated by TCRdb to the early 2020s). The library was obtained by the immunoSEQ multiplex PCR assay. TCRdb holds this immuneACCESS table with in-frame rearrangements only. Some clones are missing; in checked studies, unresolved V genes explain under half, and the rest has no known cause. The table for this sample lists about 480,000 clones; around 88% of them were counted only once. Together, the top ten hold roughly an eighth of the sample. Material: peripheral blood. These receptors all stem from a woman aged 45-59 years with COVID-19, enrolled during active disease.

The chain carries TRBV7-9 and TRBJ2-7; 10 bases line up with TRBD1. This CDR3 contains 16 residues. Germline CDR1 SEHNR, CDR2 FQNEAQ (reference sequence). J gave up 2 bases and V 4 bases, and 8 bases lay outside the gene matches. In nucleotides, the CDR3 is TGTGCCAGCAGCTACCAGCCGGGACAGGGGACCTACGAGCAGTACTTC. Its translation: CASSYQPGQGTYEQYF.

This clone came up a few times. The J gene is TRBJ2-7, the V gene TRBV5-4; D gene ambiguous. In germline, CDR1 is SGHNT, CDR2 YYREEE (reference sequence). CDR3 length: 12 residues. The germline V and J ends were trimmed by 4 bases and 1 base, with 6 bases remaining between them. CDR3 region: CASSLLSYEQYF. The DNA of the CDR3 is TGTGCCAGCAGCCTCCTTTCCTACGAGCAGTACTTC.

The CDR3 here is CASWPGTLLHEQYF. CDR3 DNA: TGTGCCAGCTGGCCGGGGACTCTACTCCACGAGCAGTACTTC. The chain is built from TRBV2 and TRBJ2-7; D is possibly TRBD2 (6 bases). The germline V gene encodes CDR1 SNHLY and CDR2 FYNNEI. Trimming took off 8 bases at V and 5 bases at J, with 19 bases between the two ends. This CDR3 region has 14 residues.

In this sample, this clone turned up a few times. The chain combines TRBV7-9 with TRBJ1-3; D perhaps matches TRBD1 (5 bases). Germline V gives CDR1 SEHNR, CDR2 FQNEAQ (reference sequence). The CDR3 runs 14 residues. Trimming pared 6 bases from V and 2 bases from J, leaving 11 bases between. CDR3 nucleotide sequence: TGTGCCAGCAGTTTCTCGGGGGCTGGAAACACCATATATTTT. This sequence encodes CASSFSGAGNTIYF.

The V and J genes are TRBV30 and TRBJ2-4, with D tentatively TRBD2 (5 bases). The CDR3 runs to 11 residues. Trimming shortened V by 2 bases and J by 8 bases, and 7 bases separated the two germline ends. Germline V lookup: CDR1 GTSNPN, CDR2 SVGIG (reference sequence). The CDR3 coding sequence is TGTGCCTGGAGTTTCGGGGACATTCAGTACTTC. The encoded protein is CAWSFGDIQYF.

In its sample, this clone was seen a few times. The chain recombines TRBV6-2 or TRBV6-3 with TRBJ1-1, with TRBD1 matching 8 bases. Trimming took 0 bases from V and 6 from J; bases not matched to a gene: 6. Germline values: CDR1 MNHEY, CDR2 SVGEGT. The CDR3 contains 15 residues. The CDR3 region is CASSYSIGQGAEAFF. In nucleotides, the CDR3 is TGTGCCAGCAGTTACTCGATAGGACAGGGAGCTGAAGCTTTCTTT.

The chain couples TRBV28 to TRBJ1-1; no clear D gene. Germline V gene lookup returns CDR1 MDHEN and CDR2 SYDVKM. The CDR3 loop spans 14 amino acids. Trimming cost V 6 bases and J 3 bases, with 14 bases left between them. CDR3 coding DNA: TGTGCCAGCAGCCTCGTTGGGCTACACACTGAAGCTTTCTTT. Amino acids: CASSLVGLHTEAFF.

V usage is TRBV6-6 and J usage is TRBJ1-1, with D perhaps TRBD1 (5 bases). CDR1 MNHNY and CDR2 SVGAGI come from the germline V gene (reference sequence). V was clipped by 7 bases and J by 5 bases, with 11 bases between them. This CDR3 region has 12 residues. The CDR3 sequence is CASTQGRTEAFF. The CDR3 DNA reads as TGTGCCAGCACCCAGGGTAGGACTGAAGCTTTCTTT.

This chain links TRBV10-3 with TRBJ1-2; D is unresolved. This CDR3 is 13 amino acids long. Germline V CDR1 and CDR2: ENHRY, SYGVKD. Trimming left V 7 bases short and J 4 bases short, with 13 bases between. The CDR3: CAITSDRGYGYTF. CDR3 nucleotide sequence: TGTGCCATCACCTCCGATCGGGGCTATGGCTACACCTTC.

This clone was observed a few times. The chain uses TRBV7-9 and TRBJ1-1; 7 nucleotides align to TRBD1. Germline lookup yields CDR1 SEHNR and CDR2 FQNEAQ (reference sequence). CDR3 length: 15 residues. V was pared by 0 bases and J by 1 base, with 2 bases of the junction left unmatched. This CDR3 is CASSLAHRGNTEAFF. The CDR3, as DNA: TGTGCCAGCAGCTTAGCGCACAGGGGGAACACTGAAGCTTTCTTT.

The CDR3 sequence is CASSLTGSSEGELFF. CDR3 sequence (DNA): TGTGCCAGCAGTCTTACAGGGTCCTCTGAGGGGGAGCTGTTTTTT. The chain recombines TRBV27 with TRBJ2-2, with D tentatively TRBD1 (6 bases). V lost 5 bases, J lost 8 bases, and 18 bases lay in between. Germline V gene lookup returns CDR1 MNHEY and CDR2 SMNVEV (reference sequence). The CDR3 contains 15 residues.

The chain has TRBV9 and TRBJ1-4; TRBD1 is a possible D gene (5 bases). Germline V gene data show CDR1 as SGDLS and CDR2 as YYNGEE. The CDR3 has 15 residues. The V end lost 3 bases, the J end lost 4 bases, and 13 bases lay between the germline ends. The CDR3 DNA sequence: TGTGCCAGCAGCGGCACCGGGACTTTTAATGAAAAACTGTTTTTT. It is translated as CASSGTGTFNEKLFF.

The CDR3 protein is CASSEVPGQGLNEKLFF. The DNA for the CDR3 is TGTGCCAGCAGTGAAGTCCCGGGACAGGGCCTAAATGAAAAACTGTTTTTT. V and J are TRBV2 and TRBJ1-4, with 9 bases identical to TRBD1. The CDR3 loop spans 17 amino acids. The germline V gene encodes CDR1 SNHLY and CDR2 FYNNEI. Trimming removed 1 base from V and 5 bases from J; junction bases left unmatched: 8.

The chain has TRBV30 and TRBJ2-7; tentative D call: TRBD1 (6 bases). Germline loops: CDR1 GTSNPN, CDR2 SVGIG (reference sequence). This CDR3 spans 15 amino acids. V shed 0 bases and J shed 2 bases, with 14 bases lying between them. Here the CDR3 DNA reads TGTGCCTGGAGTGTTGGACAGTTTTTTACCTACGAGCAGTACTTC. It translates to CAWSVGQFFTYEQYF.